Shown below are 15 T cell receptor beta chains from a single sample sequenced in a study of human T cells and chemical hapten exposure. The time point: pre-sensitization, week 0. Treatment noted: therapeutic diphenylcyclopropenone sensitization with weekly scalp DPC. Each CDR3 protein gets one entry after TCRdb re-called the RACE reads with MiXCR. Of 80,000 to 95,000 distinct CDR3 sequences in the sample, 9.6% were seen once. Source: whole blood, taken in connection with sensitization to the hapten diphenylcyclopropenone (DPC). The receptors were sampled from a woman aged 35 to 49 with alopecia areata. Some clones in this sample may be carry-over from other donors' samples.

This clonotype was found many times. The rearrangement joins TRBV18 to TRBJ2-2, with TRBD2 as a possible D gene (5 bases). Looked up from germline, CDR1 is KGHSH and CDR2 is LQKENI. This CDR3 is 14 amino acids long. The V gene lost 1 base and the J gene lost 10 bases, with 13 bases spanning the gap. The CDR3 here is CASSPQSGKEELFF. The CDR3 DNA reads TGTGCCAGCTCACCACAATCGGGGAAGGAGGAGCTGTTTTTT.

This clonotype was counted ten times or more. The rearrangement uses TRBV7-2 and TRBJ1-2; D possibly corresponds to TRBD1 (6 bases). The length of the CDR3 is 13 residues. Trimming left V 5 bases short and J 10 bases short, with 17 bases between. The germline V gene encodes CDR1 SGHTA and CDR2 FQGNSA. CDR3 sequence: CASSPGAWVDYTF. The CDR3, as DNA: TGTGCCAGCAGCCCAGGGGCCTGGGTTGACTACACCTTC.

This clonotype was detected many times. V usage is TRBV14 and J usage is TRBJ2-7; a weak D match, TRBD2 (7 bases). This CDR3 is built from 15 residues. Germline values: CDR1 SGHDN, CDR2 FVKESK. The V end lost 1 base, the J end lost 2 bases, and 12 bases lay between the germline ends. The CDR3 reads CASSQVRGRAYEQYF. CDR3 bases: TGTGCCAGCAGCCAAGTGCGGGGGCGAGCCTACGAGCAGTACTTC.

At least ten counts were recorded for this clonotype. V and J are TRBV6-6 and TRBJ2-2; possibly TRBD1 for D (5 bases). This CDR3 has 15 residues. The germline V gene encodes CDR1 MNHNY and CDR2 SVGAGI (reference sequence). Between the trimmed V and J ends, which lost 5 bases and 1 base, there was a span of 11 bases. CDR3 residues: CASSLLRGNTGELFF. The CDR3 DNA is TGTGCCAGCAGTCTGCTTAGGGGGAACACCGGGGAGCTGTTTTTT.

Regarding this clonotype: A much bigger clone sits one base away, suggesting this may be a read error. The chain joins TRBV6-5 to TRBJ1-1; weak D call: TRBD1 (6 bases). This CDR3 is 13 amino acids long. Germline CDR1 and CDR2: MNHEY and SVGAGI. V gave up 5 bases and J gave up 4 bases, with 11 bases separating them. For the CDR3, the DNA is TGTGCCAGCAGTCCGGACAGAGGCACTGAAGCTTTCTTT. The encoded protein is CASSPDRGTEAFF.

This clonotype was observed a few times. The gene calls are TRBV15 and TRBJ2-7, with a possible D match to TRBD1 (5 bases). Germline values: CDR1 LNHNV, CDR2 YYDKDF (reference sequence). This CDR3 region has 13 residues. V shed 8 bases and J shed 3 bases, with 14 bases lying between them. The CDR3 DNA is TGTGCCACCGCGGCAGGGCAAAACTACGAGCAGTACTTC. Its translation: CATAAGQNYEQYF. The full variable domain, rest sourced from reference TRBV15 and TRBJ2-7, is DAMVIQNPRYQVTQFGKPVTLSCSQTLNHNVMYWYQQKSSQAPKLLFHYYDKDFNNEADTPDNFQSRRPNTSFCFLDIRSPGLGDTAMYLCATAAGQNYEQYFGPGTRLTVT.

The sample holds many counts of this clonotype. The chain carries TRBV11-2 and TRBJ2-7; 11 positions match TRBD2. The length of the CDR3 is 17 residues. Unmatched junction bases numbered 11, after V lost 5 bases and J lost 2 bases. The germline gives CDR1 SGHAT, CDR2 FQNNGV. In DNA form, the CDR3 reads TGTGCCAGCAGCAAATTTAGCGGGGGGGCCCTCACCTACGAGCAGTACTTC. This encodes CASSKFSGGALTYEQYF.

This clonotype was observed many times. This chain uses TRBV4-1 with TRBJ2-7; 10 bases line up with TRBD2. Per the germline V gene, CDR1 is MGHRA and CDR2 is YSYEKL. CDR3 length equals 17 residues. V gave up 0 bases and J gave up 3 bases; unmatched junction bases: 8. The CDR3 coding sequence is TGCGCCAGCAGCCAAGATTTTATAAGCGGGGGGGTCTACGAGCAGTACTTC. Translating it yields CASSQDFISGGVYEQYF.

This rearrangement joins TRBV28 to TRBJ1-2; TRBD1 might be the D (6 bases). Germline lookup yields CDR1 MDHEN and CDR2 SYDVKM. Trimming removed 6 bases at V and 4 bases at J, with 12 bases between. CDR3 length equals 13 residues. CDR3 residues: CASRGDTSYGYTF. The DNA for the CDR3 is TGTGCCAGCAGGGGGGACACCAGCTATGGCTACACCTTC.

The chain links TRBV29-1 to TRBJ2-3; no firm D call. Per germline, CDR1 SQVTM and CDR2 ANQGSEA. The V end was cut by 3 bases, the J end by 1 base, with 8 bases between. The CDR3 sequence is 13 residues long. CDR3 sequence: CSVDPQGTDTQYF. Written as DNA, the CDR3 is TGCAGCGTTGACCCTCAGGGCACAGATACGCAGTATTTT.

This clonotype was detected ten times or more. DNA for the CDR3: TGTGCCAGCAGCTTAGGATTAACAGGCCGGAGTTCACCCCTCCACTTT. This encodes CASSLGLTGRSSPLHF. The J gene is TRBJ1-6, the V gene TRBV7-2, with D tentatively TRBD1 (5 bases). The germline V gene has CDR1 SGHTA and CDR2 FQGNSA. The CDR3 spans 16 residues. V was clipped by 1 base and J by 9 bases, with 16 bases between them.

This clonotype occurred many times. The chain combines TRBV7-3 with TRBJ2-3, with D maybe TRBD2 (5 bases). Trimming left V 5 bases short and J 2 bases short, with 14 bases between. CDR1 SGHTA and CDR2 FQGTGA come from the germline V gene. The CDR3 runs 15 residues. CDR3 region: CASSPGLANTDTQYF. CDR3 DNA: TGTGCCAGCAGCCCCGGACTTGCAAACACAGATACGCAGTATTTT.

This clonotype was recorded at least ten times. V is TRBV7-2 and J is TRBJ1-2; D remains unclear. This CDR3 contains 14 residues. The V and J ends lost 1 base and 4 bases respectively, with 10 bases between them. The germline gives CDR1 SGHTA, CDR2 FQGNSA. CDR3 nucleotide sequence: TGTGCCAGCAGCTTAGTGGTAGTCCCCTATGGCTACACCTTC. As protein: CASSLVVVPYGYTF.

Ten or more counts support this clonotype. This rearrangement joins TRBV4-2 to TRBJ2-7; D is ambiguous. Germline CDR1 reads LGHNA; CDR2 reads YNFKEQ. V dropped 1 base and J dropped 0 bases, with 16 bases sitting between them. The CDR3 length is 17 residues. CDR3 in DNA: TGTGCCAGCAGCCAAGTCCTCACGACTGACAACTCCTACGAGCAGTACTTC. Translating gives CASSQVLTTDNSYEQYF.

This clonotype was detected many times. V and J are TRBV23-1 and TRBJ1-5; 9 positions agree with TRBD1. TRBV23-1 is an open reading frame whose function is uncertain. V dropped 9 bases and J dropped 4; count of bases not matched to a gene: 4. The CDR3 sequence is 13 residues long. In nucleotides, the CDR3 is TGCGCCAGGGACAGGGGACGAAATCAGCCCCAGCATTTT. This sequence encodes CARDRGRNQPQHF.